This T cell receptor (beta chain) was observed in a study of radiation and T cells in renal cell carcinoma. The germline V gene encodes CDR1 SGDLS and CDR2 YYNGEE. Trimming cost V 0 bases and J 10 bases, with 17 bases left between them. This CDR3 comprises 15 residues. Data came from immunoSEQ multiplex PCR; TCRdb stores just in-frame clones and leaves some out. The sample contains about 130,000 clones, over 75% of which appear only once. The time point was: blood 2 weeks post-SBRT. The treatment was: 15 Gy SBRT to primary tumor, nephrectomy 4 weeks later. The material sequenced was blood, taken from a patient whose treatment included radiotherapy and nephrectomy. This receptor was obtained from a man aged 45-65 years with renal cell carcinoma. This chain uses TRBV9 with TRBJ2-1; TRBD1 is a possible D gene (6 bases). In DNA form, the CDR3 reads TGTGCCAGCAGCGTAGTGGGACACCCTCTTGGGGAGCAGTTCTTC. Its translation: CASSVVGHPLGEQFF.